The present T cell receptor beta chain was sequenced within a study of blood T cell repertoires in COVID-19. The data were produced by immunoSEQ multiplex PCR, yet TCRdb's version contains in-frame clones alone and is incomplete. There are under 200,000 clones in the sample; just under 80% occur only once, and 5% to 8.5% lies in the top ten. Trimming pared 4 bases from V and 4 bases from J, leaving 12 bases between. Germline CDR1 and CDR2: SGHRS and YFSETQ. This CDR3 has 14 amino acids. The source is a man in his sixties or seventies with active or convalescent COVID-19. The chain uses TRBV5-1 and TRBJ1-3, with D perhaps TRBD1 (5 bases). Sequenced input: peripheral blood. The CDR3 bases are TGCGCCAGCAGCATCTCAGGGTCGGGAAACACCATATATTTT. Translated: CASSISGSGNTIYF.